One T cell receptor (beta chain) is described in this entry. This clonotype was observed many times. Its antigen remains undetermined. No qualities accompany the bases; no much larger clone lies one base away. The hyperthyroidism patients were 18 to 65 years old and newly diagnosed, with a disease duration of less than 2 months. Patients with other autoimmune diseases, uncontrolled infections, pregnancy or lactation were excluded. Diagnosis relied on clinical symptoms, serum thyroxine, TRAb, thyroid ultrasound and orbital computed tomography. Trizol reagent was used to extract the total RNA, and its quality was then checked on an Agilent 2100 Bioanalyzer. The germline ends are 16 bases apart after V is trimmed by 6 bases and J by 8 bases. Including the terminal cysteine and phenylalanine, the CDR3 comprises 13 residues. The entry retains the CDR3 DNA only, 39 bases that are in frame from base 1. This sample is drawn from a study of Graves' ophthalmopathy and Graves' hyperthyroidism (dated by TCRdb to the late 2010s). For the study in its entirety: Hyperthyroidism was defined as stable when no progression to ophthalmopathy occurred within 18 months of follow-up. Once sampling was done, hyperthyroidism patients were given methimazole at a starting dose of 30 mg daily, while ophthalmopathy patients were given high-dose intravenous methylprednisolone. To explore V-J signatures that separate ophthalmopathy from hyperthyroidism, a discovery set of fewer than 110 patients was enrolled, consisting of fewer than 45 with ophthalmopathy and 55 to 65 with stable hyperthyroidism. The study used TCR beta repertoire signatures to distinguish Graves' ophthalmopathy from Graves' hyperthyroidism and to predict progression to ophthalmopathy. For independent validation, a separate cohort was made up of some 18 hyperthyroidism patients plus 17 patients who later progressed from hyperthyroidism to ophthalmopathy. In more than five hyperthyroidism patients, T-cell repertoires of thyroid tissue and blood were compared. In total, 135 blood samples were TCR-sequenced: 43 ophthalmopathy, some 80 hyperthyroidism and some 17 hyperthyroidism-to-ophthalmopathy patients. Summary of the overall study and its limitations: In validation, the model predicted ophthalmopathy progression with 70.59% sensitivity and around 72% specificity; roughly eleven predicted patients were CT-confirmed with GO in a median of about 6.1 months. No statistical method was used to set the sample size in advance, and the investigators knew which group each participant was assigned to. In cross-validation, the 13-signature model distinguished ophthalmopathy from stable hyperthyroidism with roughly 90% sensitivity and around 81% specificity, and in the test set the corresponding values were about 80% and 75%. Most of the expanded thyroid clonotypes with a frequency above 0.001 were also detected in blood, and it was suggested that the thyroid immune response may be reflected by blood repertoires.

For repertoire sequencing, TCR beta CDR3 regions were amplified from RNA transcripts. The first round of RT-PCR was done with HTBI primers and the Qiagen OneStep RT-PCR kit, and was followed by a second round of multiplex PCR, then size selection and purification. Sequencing of the libraries was carried out on an Illumina HiSeq2000 in paired-end mode with 100 bp reads. The study's own analysis went as follows. SOAPnuke was used to process the reads, removing any read that contained adapters or uncalled bases, had a mean Phred below 15, or lacked an exact match to the constant primer or identifier. COPE v1.2.5 was used to merge high-quality paired reads. Clonotypes were defined as unique nucleotide sequences and were aligned to IMGT TRB V, D and J references using MiTCR v1.1. Only V-J combinations with frequency above 0.0001 were analysed, covering about 99% of repertoires. For each V-J combination, a TCR clonal expansion and chaos score was defined as the ratio of F50 clonal expansion to chaos observed in the TCRdist matrix. Welch's t-statistics and random forest were used to narrow the features down to 10 to 15 V-J combinations, which were then fed into a naive Bayes classifier. The Morisita-Horn index was used to measure how similar the thyroid and blood repertoires were. Clones were called with MiXCR by TCRdb after fastp trimmed the public reads at Q25, and only in-frame beta chains were retained. CDR3 protein sequences are deduplicated, and each keeps its most common genes and DNA. The V and J calls shown here were made by TCRdb, not taken from the authors' results. The sample table contains 900,000 to 1,200,000 distinct CDR3 sequences; only one count was recorded for about two fifths of them. The ten largest clones add up to 8.5% to 14% of the sample.

The chain is made from TRBV12-3 or TRBV12-4 and TRBJ1-2; a confident D gene designation cannot be given. Sequencing input: peripheral blood or thyroid tissue (not recorded which). This clonotype was sampled from an adult man with Graves' hyperthyroidism. The DNA is as follows: TGTGCCAGCAGCCCCGAGAGTTGGGAGGGCTACACCTTC. Its product reads: CASSPESWEGYTF.